These T cell receptor beta chains were read from a single sample in a study of T cells in Graves' hyperthyroidism and ophthalmopathy. TCRdb used MiXCR to reprocess the multiplex PCR reads, holding one entry per CDR3 protein. Of hundreds of thousands of distinct CDR3 sequences listed, 15% to 20% are singletons. What was sequenced was blood. These receptors were collected from a man in his fifties or sixties with Graves' ophthalmopathy. CDR3s leave out the opening cysteine and the closing phenylalanine or tryptophan.

j_call,v_call,cdr3_aa
TRBJ2-2,TRBV28,ASSSPGGLAGPGGPGELF
TRBJ1-1,TRBV4-1,ASSQNQMNTEAF
TRBJ2-5,TRBV6-1,ASKTSGRGGETQY
TRBJ2-3,TRBV7-3,ASSSSSGTDTQY
TRBJ1-5,TRBV28,ASSLPDRDQPQH
TRBJ1-1,TRBV18,ASSPLTGATEAF
TRBJ2-4,TRBV6-1,ASSSTSGRARGAKNIQY
TRBJ2-1,TRBV20-1,SAPGLADYNEQF
TRBJ2-1,TRBV7-9,ASTSPVYNEQF
TRBJ2-1,TRBV27,ASSLAVQSYNEQF
TRBJ2-7,TRBV27,ASSLLGRPYEQY
TRBJ1-2,TRBV5-1,ASSLEADTFYGYT
TRBJ2-5,TRBV7-9,ASSLSGSETQY
TRBJ2-7,TRBV9,ASSVGREAYEQY
TRBJ1-6,TRBV27,ASSSKKGVNSPLH
TRBJ2-7,TRBV24-1,ATSDTSGGAYEQY